This T cell receptor (beta chain) came from a study of T cells in Graves' hyperthyroidism and ophthalmopathy. CDR3 length: 15 amino acids. CDR1 and CDR2 from the germline V gene are SGDLS and YYNGEE. V shed 0 bases, J shed 3 bases, and the junction held 6 bases outside the gene matches. The study left out patients who had uncontrolled infection, other autoimmune disease, pregnancy or lactation. In this sample, this clonotype turned up many times. It was RNA transcripts that yielded the amplified TCR beta CDR3 regions. Initially, a first-round RT-PCR of the TCR CDR3 employed the HTBI primer set. TCRdb independently ran MiXCR on the multiplex PCR reads; one entry per CDR3 protein. The sample contains fewer than 550,000 distinct CDR3 sequences, around 14% of which appear only once.

The chain combines TRBV9 with TRBJ2-7; TRBD2 matches at 7 bases. The receptor was derived from a woman under 30 with Graves' hyperthyroidism. The sequenced material came from blood. The CDR3 DNA reads TGTGCCAGCAGCGTAGAAGGGACTATGAACTACGAGCAGTACTTC. Its translation is CASSVEGTMNYEQYF.